This section outlines one T cell receptor (beta chain) sequence together with its context. Its matching antigen is unknown. CDR3 and TCR beta VDJ profiling relied on a genomic DNA template. Each CDR3 protein gets one entry after TCRdb re-called the reads with MiXCR. This sample yields about 160,000 distinct CDR3 sequences, of which more than 45% are seen a single time; about 3% belongs to the top ten. Looked up from germline, CDR1 is SNHLY and CDR2 is FYNNEI. The CDR3 runs 15 residues. V was pared by 4 bases and J by 3 bases, with 4 bases of the junction left unmatched. This sample is part of a study of CD8+CD57+ T cells in acquired aplastic anemia. Study-wide points: The same twenty-nine CD8+ CDR3 sequences occurred in patients and in controls.

Individuals selected for sequencing had exhibited CD8+CD57+ cell expansion on flow cytometry. Every patient had severe acquired aplastic anemia. The TCR sequence derives from a human donor with aplastic anemia. Source material: sorted CD4+, CD8+, or CD8+CD57+ T cells (not recorded which) from PBMCs. The chain combines TRBV2 with TRBJ2-1, with 9 bases that match TRBD2. In nucleotides, the CDR3 is TGTGCCAGCAGTGTCACTAGCGGGCTCTACAATGAGCAGTTCTTC. The encoded protein is CASSVTSGLYNEQFF. The full variable domain, with the rest looked up from reference TRBV2 and TRBJ2-1, is EPEVTQTPSHQVTQMGQEVILRCVPISNHLYFYWYRQILGQKVEFLVSFYNNEISEKSEIFDDQFSVERPDGSNFTLKIRSTKLEDSAMYFCASSVTSGLYNEQFFGPGTRLTVL.